A selection of T cell receptor beta chains follows, all from one sample in a study of blood T cell repertoires in COVID-19. The data were produced by immunoSEQ multiplex PCR, yet TCRdb's version contains in-frame clones alone and is incomplete. The sample includes about 260,000 clones, around nine tenths seen only once; the top ten take around 11%. The specimen was peripheral blood. The receptors derive from a woman younger than 45 with COVID-19, enrolled during active disease. The CDR3 runs from the conserved cysteine through the conserved F or W. Fields, in order: V gene, D gene, CDR3 length, clone size, J gene, CDR3 DNA, CDR3 protein. The D gene is left open where the match is weak. Clone size is shown for a subset of rows, as once, few, many or a class of expanded clone.

TRBV19	-	17	-	TRBJ1-5	TGTGCCAGTACAAGACAGGCGCAAGGGGTGGGCAATCAGCCCCAGCATTTT	CASTRQAQGVGNQPQHF
TRBV28	TRBD1	14	-	TRBJ1-2	TGTGCCAGCAGTTTAGGCAGGGGGCTAAATGGCTACACCTTC	CASSLGRGLNGYTF
TRBV9	-	14	-	TRBJ1-1	TGTGCCAGCAGCGCGGGTAGGGGGAACACTGAAGCTTTCTTT	CASSAGRGNTEAFF
TRBV3-1/TRBV3-2	-	11	-	TRBJ2-5	TGTGCCAGCAGCCTCGGGGAGACCCAGTACTTC	CASSLGETQYF
TRBV18	-	16	once	TRBJ2-7	TGTGCCAGCTCACTAGCGGGACAGGGATTAGTCTACGAGCAGTACTTC	CASSLAGQGLVYEQYF
TRBV18	-	16	-	TRBJ1-5	TGTGCCAGCTCACCCGTTGGGGCAGGGGGCAATCAGCCCCAGCATTTT	CASSPVGAGGNQPQHF
TRBV18	-	18	-	TRBJ1-4	TGTGCCAGCTCACTAAATATCGGTGGCGGCACCGCCAATGAAAAACTGTTTTTT	CASSLNIGGGTANEKLFF
TRBV10-1	TRBD2	16	-	TRBJ2-1	TGCGCCAGCAGTGAGGCCGGGACTAGCGGTTTCGGTGAGCAGTTCTTC	CASSEAGTSGFGEQFF
TRBV14	-	14	-	TRBJ2-3	TGTGCCAGCAGCCCGACGGACTCCACAGATACGCAGTATTTT	CASSPTDSTDTQYF
TRBV7-2	TRBD2	14	-	TRBJ2-1	TGTGCCAGCAGCTTACTAGCGGGAGCCAATGAGCAGTTCTTC	CASSLLAGANEQFF
TRBV3-1/TRBV3-2	-	14	once	TRBJ1-1	TGTGCCAGCAGCCCCTCAGCGGGGAACACTGAAGCTTTCTTT	CASSPSAGNTEAFF
TRBV6-5	TRBD1	16	-	TRBJ2-3	TGTGCCAGCAGTTACCCGGACAGGGAGGCCACAGATACGCAGTATTTT	CASSYPDREATDTQYF
TRBV3-1/TRBV3-2	TRBD2	14	-	TRBJ2-7	TGTGCCAGCAGCCTAGGACTAGCGGCTCCAGGGCTGTACTTC	CASSLGLAAPGLYF
TRBV30	-	16	-	TRBJ2-2	TGTGCCTGGAGTGTAAGGGGGACCCGGACCACCGGGGAGCGGTTTTTT	CAWSVRGTRTTGERFF
TRBV6-2/TRBV6-3	-	12	-	TRBJ2-7	TGTGCCAGCAGTCCACTAGACTACGAGCAGTACTTC	CASSPLDYEQYF
TRBV29-1	-	15	few	TRBJ2-6	TGCAGCGTTGAAGACAACAACTCTGGGGCCAACGTCCTGACTTTC	CSVEDNNSGANVLTF
TRBV27	TRBD2	14	few	TRBJ2-7	TGTGCCAGCAGCACACGGGAGGGCCAGGACGAGCAGTACTTC	CASSTREGQDEQYF
TRBV7-9	TRBD2	16	-	TRBJ2-7	TGTGCCAGCACCAACGTCCGGGGACTAGCGGGAGGCGAGCAGTACTTC	CASTNVRGLAGGEQYF
TRBV11-2	-	13	few	TRBJ1-2	TGTGCCAGCAGCTTAGGAGGGTACTATGGCTACACCTTC	CASSLGGYYGYTF
TRBV6-6	-	14	-	TRBJ1-5	TGTGCCAGCATCACCGGGGAGGGCGGTCAGCCCCAGCATTTT	CASITGEGGQPQHF
TRBV10-3	TRBD1	13	-	TRBJ1-2	TGTGCCATCAGCATCCAGGGGGCTAGGGGCTACACCTTC	CAISIQGARGYTF
TRBV19	-	13	-	TRBJ1-2	TGTGCCAGTTCAGGCAAGGGAGGTGGCGGCTACACCTTC	CASSGKGGGGYTF
TRBV12-3/TRBV12-4	-	13	-	TRBJ1-1	TGTGCCAGCAGTGCAACAGGACGTACTGAAGCTTTCTTT	CASSATGRTEAFF
TRBV24-1	-	13	-	TRBJ1-2	TGTGCCACCAGTGATTTTCAGGGAAGTGGCTACACCTTC	CATSDFQGSGYTF
TRBV5-1	TRBD1	15	-	TRBJ2-3	TGCGCCAGCAGCTGGGGACAGGCGAGCACAGATACGCAGTATTTT	CASSWGQASTDTQYF
TRBV7-9	TRBD1	16	-	TRBJ1-4	TGTGCCAGCAGCCCGGGGCTGGGACAGGGCAATGAAAAACTGTTTTTT	CASSPGLGQGNEKLFF
TRBV3-1/TRBV3-2	TRBD2	16	-	TRBJ2-7	TGTGCCAGCAGCCAAGATCTGGGGAGAGCGGGGCACGAGCAGTACTTC	CASSQDLGRAGHEQYF
TRBV19	TRBD2	16	once	TRBJ2-7	TGTGCCAGTAGTATAGATCCGACTAGCGGGAGGGACGAGCAGTACTTC	CASSIDPTSGRDEQYF
TRBV7-3	-	15	-	TRBJ2-5	TGTGCCAGCGGAGGGAGGTTAGATTTAGAAGAGACCCAGTACTTC	CASGGRLDLEETQYF
TRBV4-1	TRBD2	17	-	TRBJ2-5	TGCGCCAGCAGCCAAGGGTCCGCGGGAGTCCTCCAAGAGACCCAGTACTTC	CASSQGSAGVLQETQYF
TRBV6-2/TRBV6-3	-	13	-	TRBJ1-1	TGTGCCAGCAGTCCCCAGGGTGGCGGTGAAGCTTTCTTT	CASSPQGGGEAFF
TRBV19	TRBD1	16	-	TRBJ2-5	TGTGCCAGTAGACAATCCGGGACAGGGGGCGCGGAGACCCAGTACTTC	CASRQSGTGGAETQYF
TRBV3-1/TRBV3-2	-	15	once	TRBJ2-1	TGTGCCAGCAGCCCCTCCGGCTCGCGGTACAATGAGCAGTTCTTC	CASSPSGSRYNEQFF
TRBV10-2	TRBD2	14	-	TRBJ2-7	TGCGCCAGCAGTGATCCGACTAGCGGGTACGAGCAGTACTTC	CASSDPTSGYEQYF
TRBV27	-	13	-	TRBJ2-7	TGTGCCAGCAGTTTAGGTTTGCGCTACGAGCAGTACTTC	CASSLGLRYEQYF
TRBV28	TRBD2	15	once	TRBJ2-7	TGTGCCAGCAGTTTTGGTCGGGAGGACAAGAACGAGCAGTACTTC	CASSFGREDKNEQYF
TRBV25-1	-	11	-	TRBJ1-1	TGTGCCAGCACAGGTCGCACTGAAGCTTTCTTT	CASTGRTEAFF
TRBV2	-	14	-	TRBJ2-3	TGTGCCAGCAGTACGGGACACCGCACAGATACGCAGTATTTT	CASSTGHRTDTQYF
TRBV6-5	-	15	-	TRBJ2-2	TGTGCCAGCAGTTACGCACAGGGTGGCACCGGGGAGCTGTTTTTT	CASSYAQGGTGELFF
TRBV24-1	TRBD1	13	-	TRBJ2-7	TGTGCCACCAGTGATGGGACAGCCTACGAGCAGTACTTC	CATSDGTAYEQYF
TRBV11-2	-	15	-	TRBJ2-2	TGTGCCAGCAGCTTTATGGGACAGAACACCGGGGAGCTGTTTTTT	CASSFMGQNTGELFF
TRBV6-6	-	13	-	TRBJ2-7	TGTGCCAGCAGTCAAGGGGTAGCAGGTGAGCAGTACTTC	CASSQGVAGEQYF
TRBV9	-	15	-	TRBJ1-1	TGTGCCAGCAGCGCAAGCGGACTGACGAACACTGAAGCTTTCTTT	CASSASGLTNTEAFF
TRBV4-1	TRBD2	15	once	TRBJ2-7	TGCGCCAGCAGCCAAGGACTAGCGGGAGTGAGGGAGCAGTACTTC	CASSQGLAGVREQYF
TRBV18	TRBD1	16	-	TRBJ1-2	TGTGCCAGCTCACCTGGATCCGGGACAGGGTCCCATGGCTACACCTTC	CASSPGSGTGSHGYTF
TRBV7-6	TRBD1	15	-	TRBJ1-6	TGTGCCAGCAGCCCTGCTGGACAGGGCAATTCACCCCTCCACTTT	CASSPAGQGNSPLHF
TRBV19	-	14	-	TRBJ2-1	TGTGCCAGTAGGCCCCGTGTGGCCGGGGATGAGCAGTTCTTC	CASRPRVAGDEQFF
TRBV5-1	TRBD2	16	-	TRBJ2-3	TGCGCCAGCAGCTTGGGGGGACTAGCGGGAGTTGATACGCAGTATTTT	CASSLGGLAGVDTQYF
TRBV2	TRBD1	15	-	TRBJ1-3	TGTGCCAGCCAGCCGGACAGGGGGCTTGGAAACACCATATATTTT	CASQPDRGLGNTIYF
TRBV6-4	-	11	-	TRBJ1-2	TGTGCCAGCAGTGACTCGAGTGGCTACACCTTC	CASSDSSGYTF
TRBV30	-	14	-	TRBJ2-2	TGTGCCTTATCCGACAGACCGAACACCGGGGAGCTGTTTTTT	CALSDRPNTGELFF
TRBV7-8	-	14	-	TRBJ2-2	TGTGCCAGCAGCTTAGGACAACACACCGGGGAGCTGTTTTTT	CASSLGQHTGELFF
TRBV5-6	TRBD1	19	-	TRBJ2-7	TGTGCCAGCAGCTTGGCTGGACAGGGGGCTAATAAGCCCTCCTACGAGCAGTACTTC	CASSLAGQGANKPSYEQYF
TRBV2	TRBD1	14	-	TRBJ1-3	TGTGCCAGCAAAATGGACAGGGCGGGAAACACCATATATTTT	CASKMDRAGNTIYF
TRBV6-5	-	15	-	TRBJ2-7	TGTGCCAGCAGTTACTCTGGGACATCCCAAGGGGAGCAGTACTTC	CASSYSGTSQGEQYF
TRBV6-5	TRBD1	15	once	TRBJ2-4	TGTGCCAGCAGTTCTAGGGGACAGGCCAAAAACATTCAGTACTTC	CASSSRGQAKNIQYF
TRBV2	-	13	-	TRBJ1-4	TGTGCCAGCAGACAGGGAGACATTGAAAAACTGTTTTTT	CASRQGDIEKLFF